This TCR beta chain was captured by sequencing in a study of blood T cell repertoires in COVID-19. Generated by immunoSEQ multiplex PCR, the TCRdb table keeps only in-frame clones and is missing some. The top ten hold about 1% of the sample, which has around 78,000 clones, around 90% seen once. CDR1 is KGHSH, CDR2 LQKENI, per germline. After removal of 3 bases from V and 5 bases from J, the junction contained 6 bases not matched to a gene. There are 16 residues in the CDR3. Sequenced sample: peripheral blood. This rearrangement joins TRBV18 to TRBJ2-7; 14 bases are shared with TRBD2. The receptor was derived from a woman aged 50 to 65 in a cohort sampled during active COVID-19. The CDR3 DNA reads TGTGCCAGCTCACCGGGACTAGCGGGAGTAGGGGACGAGCAGTACTTC. It is translated as CASSPGLAGVGDEQYF.